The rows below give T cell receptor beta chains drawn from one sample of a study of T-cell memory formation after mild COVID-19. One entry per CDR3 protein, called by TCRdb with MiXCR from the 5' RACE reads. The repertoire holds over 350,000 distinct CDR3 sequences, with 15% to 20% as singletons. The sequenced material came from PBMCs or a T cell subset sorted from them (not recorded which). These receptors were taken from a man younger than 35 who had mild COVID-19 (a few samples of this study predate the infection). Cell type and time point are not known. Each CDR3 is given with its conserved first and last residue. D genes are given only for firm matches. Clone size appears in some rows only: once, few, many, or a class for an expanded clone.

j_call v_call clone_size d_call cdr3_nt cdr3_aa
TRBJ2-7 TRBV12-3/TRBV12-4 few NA TGTGCCAGCGCCGCCCAGGGACGGGCCTACGAGCAGTACTTC CASAAQGRAYEQYF
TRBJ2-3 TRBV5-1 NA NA TGCGCCAGCAGCCCCCCGTTAGCGGCTCCGGATACGCAGTATTTT CASSPPLAAPDTQYF
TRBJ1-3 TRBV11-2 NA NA TGTGCCAGCACTGAGCCCGGCTCTGGAAACACCATATATTTT CASTEPGSGNTIYF
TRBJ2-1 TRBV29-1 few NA TGCAGCGGAAGCGCCGGGTGGCCGTTGGGCAATGAGCAGTTCTTC CSGSAGWPLGNEQFF
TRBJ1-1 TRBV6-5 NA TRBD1 TGTGCCAGCAGTCCGCGGACAGGGTATACTGAAGCTTTCTTT CASSPRTGYTEAFF
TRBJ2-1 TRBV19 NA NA TGTGCCAGTAGTACGACTTTGTGGGAAGAGCAGTTCTTC CASSTTLWEEQFF
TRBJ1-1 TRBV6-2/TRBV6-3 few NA TGTGCCAGCAGTTACTCGATTTCTGGAGAAGCTTTCTTT CASSYSISGEAFF
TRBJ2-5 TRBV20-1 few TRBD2 TGCAGTGCTAGCCCCCCAGGGAGGGTTGGGGAGACCCAGTACTTC CSASPPGRVGETQYF
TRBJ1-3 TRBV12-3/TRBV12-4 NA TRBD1 TGTGCCAGCAGGGGACAGGCTGGAAACACCATATATTTT CASRGQAGNTIYF
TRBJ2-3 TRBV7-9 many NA TGTGCCGGGGGGGGCGCAGATACGCAGTATTTT CAGGGADTQYF
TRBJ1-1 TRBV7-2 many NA TGTGCCAGCAGCCGAAGAATGAACACTGAAGCTTTCTTT CASSRRMNTEAFF
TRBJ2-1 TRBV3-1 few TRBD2 TGTGCCAGCAGCCACACCATGGGAGGGGCCTACAATGAGCAGTTCTTC CASSHTMGGAYNEQFF
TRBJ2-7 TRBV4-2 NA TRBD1 TGTGCCAGCAGCCAGGACAGGGCTAACTGGGAGCAGTACTTC CASSQDRANWEQYF
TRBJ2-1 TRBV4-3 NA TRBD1 TGCGCCAGCGGTCAGGGACAGTACAATGAGCAGTTCTTC CASGQGQYNEQFF
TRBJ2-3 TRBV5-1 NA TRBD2 TGCGCCAGCAGCCTAACTAGCGGGGGGTCCTATACGCAGTATTTT CASSLTSGGSYTQYF
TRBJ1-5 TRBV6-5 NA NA TGTGCCAGCAGTTACAGGGAGGGTCAGCCCCAGCATTTT CASSYREGQPQHF
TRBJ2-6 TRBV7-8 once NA TGTGCCAGCAGCTTAGCCGGTGGGAAAGCCTCCCCCCTGACTTTC CASSLAGGKASPLTF
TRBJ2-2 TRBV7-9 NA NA TGTGCCAGCACCCTAGGGGGGTCGGTCACCGGGGAGCTGTTTTTT CASTLGGSVTGELFF
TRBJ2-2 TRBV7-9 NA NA TGTGCCAGCAGCTTTTGGGTTTCGAACACCGGGGAGCTGTTTTTT CASSFWVSNTGELFF
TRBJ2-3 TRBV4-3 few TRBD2 TGCGCCAGCAGCCTGAGCGGGGACGACTCTAGCACAGATACGCAGTATTTT CASSLSGDDSSTDTQYF
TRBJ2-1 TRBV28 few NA TGTGCCAGCAGCCTCTTGGGCTTCCTCATATCCAATGAGCAGTTCTTC CASSLLGFLISNEQFF
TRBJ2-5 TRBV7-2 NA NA TGTGCCAGCAGCTTTTCCACAGAGACCCAGTACTTC CASSFSTETQYF
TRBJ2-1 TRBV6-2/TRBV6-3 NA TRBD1 TGTGCCAGCAGTTACTCGGACAGGGGTTACAATGAGCAGTTCTTC CASSYSDRGYNEQFF
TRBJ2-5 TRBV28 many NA TGTGCCAGCAGCCTGAGGCGAGAGACCCAGTACTTC CASSLRRETQYF
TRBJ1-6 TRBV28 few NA TGTGCCAGCAGAGGTGCGGGGGACGGACTCGGTAATTCACCCCTCCACTTT CASRGAGDGLGNSPLHF
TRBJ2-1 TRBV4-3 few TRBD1 TGCGCCAGCAGCCTCCACAGGGGACCGAATGAGCAGTTCTTC CASSLHRGPNEQFF
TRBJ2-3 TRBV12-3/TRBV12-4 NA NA TGTGCCAGCAGTTTTTTTGGGGGTAGCACAGATACGCAGTATTTT CASSFFGGSTDTQYF